What follows are 23 T cell receptor beta chains derived from one specimen sequenced in a study of cytomegalovirus exposure and HLA in healthy donors. Amplification used 60 Vbeta primers and 13 Jbeta primers. Assay used: immunoSEQ multiplex PCR; TCRdb lists only in-frame clones, some missing. The sample yields roughly 120,000 clones, 65% seen once. Sequences were obtained from PBMCs. These receptors were obtained from a woman between 40 and 50 years old in good health and CMV-seropositive.

This clone has a handful of counts. The chain links TRBV7-2 to TRBJ1-3; D might be TRBD1 (5 bases). V gave up 3 bases and J gave up 0 bases, with 15 bases separating them. The length of the CDR3 is 17 residues. The germline gives CDR1 SGHTA, CDR2 FQGNSA. CDR3 sequence (DNA): TGTGCCAGCAGCTTGACCGGGGGGATAAGCTCTGGAAACACCATATATTTT. This encodes CASSLTGGISSGNTIYF.

The gene calls are TRBV10-3 and TRBJ2-5, with D maybe TRBD2 (5 bases). CDR1 ENHRY and CDR2 SYGVKD come from the germline V gene. The ends were cut back, 6 bases at V and 5 bases at J, with 13 bases in the middle. This CDR3 has 13 residues. DNA of the CDR3: TGTGCCATCAGAAGCGAAACGGGGGAGACCCAGTACTTC. As protein: CAIRSETGETQYF.

The chain links TRBV28 to TRBJ1-4, with 9 bases fitting TRBD1. The CDR3 covers 15 residues. J gave up 5 bases and V 3 bases, and 4 bases lay outside the gene matches. Germline V gene sequence: CDR1 MDHEN, CDR2 SYDVKM. CDR3 nucleotide sequence: TGTGCCAGCAGTTTTTACAGGGGGCCCAATGAAAAACTGTTTTTT. Translating it yields CASSFYRGPNEKLFF.

V is TRBV15 and J is TRBJ1-1; TRBD1 is a possible D gene (5 bases). V was cut by 9 bases and J by 2 bases, with 16 bases left in between. Germline CDR1 LNHNV, CDR2 YYDKDF (reference sequence). This CDR3 is built from 14 residues. CDR3 loop: CATLRPGSNTEAFF. CDR3 sequence (DNA): TGTGCCACGCTTAGGCCAGGGTCAAACACTGAAGCTTTCTTT. Full variable domain (missing parts from reference TRBV15 and TRBJ1-1): DAMVIQNPRYQVTQFGKPVTLSCSQTLNHNVMYWYQQKSSQAPKLLFHYYDKDFNNEADTPDNFQSRRPNTSFCFLDIRSPGLGDTAMYLCATLRPGSNTEAFFGQGTRLTVV.

This clone was observed once. The V gene is TRBV19, the J gene TRBJ2-7; 9 bases are shared with TRBD1. Germline CDR1 and CDR2: LNHDA and SQIVND (reference sequence). There are 13 residues in the CDR3. The CDR3 DNA reads as TGTGCGACCGGACAGGGGCAATCCTACGAGCAGTACTTC. Translation gives CATGQGQSYEQYF.

This clone was seen only once. This chain connects TRBV5-4 to TRBJ1-2; TRBD1 aligns across 9 bases. The CDR3 length is 16 residues. CDR1 is SGHNT and CDR2 is YYREEE in the germline V gene (reference sequence). J lost 7 bases, V lost 4 bases, and 14 bases had no gene match. CDR3 sequence (DNA): TGTGCCAGCAGCCAGAGAACAGGGGGCCACGGCGGTGGCTACACCTTC. Translated, it gives CASSQRTGGHGGGYTF.

V and J are TRBV9 and TRBJ2-1, with 8 bases matching TRBD2. Germline V CDR1 and CDR2: SGDLS, YYNGEE. J was trimmed by 4 bases and V by 4 bases; bases with no gene match: 7. The CDR3 is 15 residues long. DNA of the CDR3: TGTGCCAGCAGCCTTTACCCGGGAGGGTACAATGAGCAGTTCTTC. Protein: CASSLYPGGYNEQFF.

The J gene is TRBJ2-5, the V gene TRBV5-4; 9 nucleotides match TRBD1. In germline, CDR1 is SGHNT, CDR2 YYREEE (reference sequence). The CDR3 consists of 14 residues. Trimming at V came to 4 bases and at J to 2 bases, leaving 3 bases not matched to a gene. CDR3 coding DNA: TGTGCCAGCAGCCCGGGACAGGGACAAGAGACCCAGTACTTC. Protein: CASSPGQGQETQYF.

In DNA form, the CDR3 reads TGCGCCAGCAGCCAAGATTTCGGCAGAGGCGAGCAGTACTTC. As protein: CASSQDFGRGEQYF. The rearrangement uses TRBV4-3 and TRBJ2-7; no reliable D call. Germline V gene data show CDR1 as LGHNA and CDR2 as YSLEER. The CDR3 is made up of 14 amino acids. Between the trimmed V and J ends, which lost 0 bases and 6 bases, there was a span of 12 bases.

V is TRBV19 and J is TRBJ2-2; TRBD1 aligns across 8 bases. The CDR3 consists of 16 residues. V was pared by 6 bases and J by 3 bases, with 9 bases of the junction left unmatched. Germline V CDR1 and CDR2: LNHDA, SQIVND (reference sequence). The CDR3 coding sequence is TGTGCCAGTAGAAACGGACCGGACAGGGACACCGGGGAGCTGTTTTTT. Translating gives CASRNGPDRDTGELFF.

The chain uses TRBV28 and TRBJ2-3, with 15 bases fitting TRBD2. The CDR3 extends over 17 amino acids. V trimming: 5 bases; J trimming: 0 bases; junction bases outside the gene matches: 3. CDR1 is MDHEN and CDR2 is SYDVKM in the germline V gene. This CDR3 reads CASSKGLAGGSTDTQYF. CDR3 DNA sequence: TGTGCCAGCAGTAAGGGACTAGCGGGAGGAAGCACAGATACGCAGTATTTT. Based on the CDR3 plus reference TRBV28 and TRBJ2-3, the full variable domain is DVKVTQSSRYLVKRTGEKVFLECVQDMDHENMFWYRQDPGLGLRLIYFSYDVKMKEKGDIPEGYSVSREKKERFSLILESASTNQTSMYLCASSKGLAGGSTDTQYFGPGTRLTVL.

The V call is TRBV18, the J call TRBJ1-1, with TRBD1 matching 9 bases. Trimming at V came to 6 bases and at J to 4 bases, leaving 6 bases not matched to a gene. The CDR3 runs to 14 residues. CDR1 and CDR2 from the germline V gene are KGHSH and LQKENI. CDR3 coding DNA: TGTGCCAGCTCCGTTGGGGACAGGGTCACTGAAGCTTTCTTT. Translation: CASSVGDRVTEAFF.

A few counts support this clone. The V call is TRBV9, the J call TRBJ2-3; 16 nucleotides line up with TRBD2. The ends lost 4 bases at V and 6 bases at J; junction bases unmatched: 5. CDR3 size: 16 residues. Germline-derived CDR1 and CDR2 are SGDLS and YYNGEE. CDR3 in amino acids: CASSSGTSGRVDTQYF. The CDR3 DNA follows: TGTGCCAGCAGCTCCGGGACTAGCGGGAGGGTGGATACGCAGTATTTT.

This clone was observed a few times. This rearrangement joins TRBV29-1 to TRBJ1-1; D gene unclear. V lost 6 bases and J lost 6, with 14 bases in between. CDR1 is SQVTM and CDR2 is ANQGSEA in the germline V gene. The CDR3 contains 12 residues. The CDR3 is CSVFSGQAEAFF. CDR3 sequence (DNA): TGCAGCGTGTTCTCAGGCCAAGCTGAAGCTTTCTTT.

The sample holds a few counts of this clone. This CDR3 reads CASSLINGDTQYF. CDR3 sequence (DNA): TGTGCCAGCAGCTTAATTAACGGGGATACGCAGTATTTT. The chain uses TRBV7-9 and TRBJ2-3; no reliable D call. From germline, CDR1 is SEHNR and CDR2 FQNEAQ (reference sequence). V was shortened by 2 bases and J by 6 bases, with 9 bases between the two germline ends. This CDR3 contains 13 residues.

The genes are TRBV4-1 and TRBJ1-1; 10 bases map to TRBD1. CDR3 length: 15 residues. The V and J ends lost 3 bases and 3 bases, in that order; junction bases with no gene match: 4. Looked up from germline, CDR1 is MGHRA and CDR2 is YSYEKL. The CDR3, as DNA: TGCGCCAGCAGCCAGGCCGGGACAGGGGACACTGAAGCTTTCTTT. It translates to CASSQAGTGDTEAFF.

This clone was counted between two and nine times. This chain joins TRBV4-1 and TRBJ1-5; 7 nucleotides align to TRBD1. Per the germline V gene, CDR1 is MGHRA and CDR2 is YSYEKL. V trimming: 6 bases; J trimming: 4 bases; junction bases outside the gene matches: 9. The CDR3 loop spans 15 amino acids. CDR3 DNA: TGCGCCAGCAGTCCCTTAAGACAGGGAAATCAGCCCCAGCATTTT. Residues: CASSPLRQGNQPQHF.

This chain uses TRBV18 with TRBJ1-2; D perhaps matches TRBD1 (5 bases). With 2 bases removed from V and 4 bases from J, the gap between germline ends came to 5 bases. CDR3 length: 12 amino acids. The germline V gene encodes CDR1 KGHSH and CDR2 LQKENI. For the CDR3, the DNA is TGTGCCAGCTCACCAGACAGCTATGGCTACACCTTC. This encodes CASSPDSYGYTF. The full variable domain, its missing parts supplied by reference TRBV18 and TRBJ1-2, is NAGVMQNPRHLVRRRGQEARLRCSPMKGHSHVYWYRQLPEEGLKFMVYLQKENIIDESGMPKERFSAEFPKEGPSILRIQQVVRGDSAAYFCASSPDSYGYTFGSGTRLTVV.

This chain connects TRBV6-5 to TRBJ2-5; D is undetermined. Matching the DNA end better, TRBJ2-7 makes the J call doubtful. The CDR3 consists of 14 residues. The V gene's germline CDR1 is MNHEY and CDR2 SVGAGI. CDR3 coding DNA: TGTGCCAGCAGTTCCATGACTGGCCCCCACGAGCAGTACTTC. It encodes CASSSMTGPHEQYF.

The V call is TRBV2, the J call TRBJ2-7; 9 bases agree with TRBD2. The length of the CDR3 is 13 residues. Germline assignment: CDR1 SNHLY and CDR2 FYNNEI. Trimming at V came to 7 bases and at J to 6 bases, leaving 7 bases not matched to a gene. CDR3 sequence (DNA): TGTGCCAGCAACGGCGGGAGGGCCTGCGAGCAGTACTTC. Translation gives CASNGGRACEQYF.

The chain uses TRBV19 and TRBJ2-7, with 7 bases matching TRBD2. With V trimmed by 6 bases and J by 11 bases, 7 bases remained unmatched. CDR1 is LNHDA, CDR2 SQIVND, per germline (reference sequence). The CDR3 consists of 11 residues. CDR3 bases: TGTGCCAGTAGGGCGGGACTACAGGAGTACTTC. Its protein is CASRAGLQEYF.

The gene calls are TRBV5-1 and TRBJ1-5; D is uncertain. The CDR3 has 18 amino acids. From germline, CDR1 is SGHRS and CDR2 YFSETQ. Trimming cost V 1 base and J 4 bases, with 21 bases left between them. The CDR3 here is CASSLPYVGPPRNQPQHF. CDR3 bases: TGCGCCAGCAGCTTGCCTTACGTTGGGCCGCCACGTAATCAGCCCCAGCATTTT.

This clone was seen a handful of times. The chain uses TRBV5-5 and TRBJ1-1; 7 bases are shared with TRBD1. Trimming cost V 2 bases and J 0 bases; bases outside gene matches: 7. The germline V gene encodes CDR1 SGHKS and CDR2 YYEKEE (reference sequence). The CDR3 contains 16 residues. CDR3 coding DNA: TGTGCCAGCAGCTTAGGCCCGGGGACAGTGAACACTGAAGCTTTCTTT. Its protein is CASSLGPGTVNTEAFF.